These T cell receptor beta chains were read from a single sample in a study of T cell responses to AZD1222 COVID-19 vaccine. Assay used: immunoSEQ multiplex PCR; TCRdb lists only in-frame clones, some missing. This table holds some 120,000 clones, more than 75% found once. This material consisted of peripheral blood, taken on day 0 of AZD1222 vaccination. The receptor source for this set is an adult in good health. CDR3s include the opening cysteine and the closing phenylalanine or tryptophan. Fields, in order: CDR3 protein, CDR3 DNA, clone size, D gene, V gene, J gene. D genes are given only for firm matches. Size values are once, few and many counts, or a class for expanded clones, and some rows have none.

CASSQLSTGELFF	TGTGCCAGTAGTCAGCTTAGCACCGGGGAGCTGTTTTTT	.	.	TRBV19	TRBJ2-2
CAIIYEQYF	TGTGCCATCATTTACGAGCAGTACTTC	.	.	TRBV27	TRBJ2-7
CASSQGGGSKNIQYF	TGCGCCAGCAGCCAGGGGGGTGGGTCCAAAAACATTCAGTACTTC	.	.	TRBV4-1	TRBJ2-4
CASSKRGRVRDEKLFF	TGTGCCAGCAGCAAACGGGGGAGGGTAAGGGATGAAAAACTGTTTTTT	.	.	TRBV27	TRBJ1-4
CSVVFLVWTEAFF	TGCAGCGTTGTCTTCCTCGTTTGGACTGAAGCTTTCTTT	.	.	TRBV29-1	TRBJ1-1
CASSLGGLTYNEQFF	TGTGCCAGCAGTTTGGGGGGCCTAACCTACAATGAGCAGTTCTTC	.	.	TRBV28	TRBJ2-1
CASSFGLAGAWDTQYF	TGTGCCAGCAGTTTCGGACTAGCGGGAGCGTGGGATACGCAGTATTTT	.	TRBD2	TRBV27	TRBJ2-3
CASSWEVRGNYGYTF	TGTGCCAGCAGCTGGGAAGTCAGGGGGAACTATGGCTACACCTTC	few	TRBD1	TRBV5-5	TRBJ1-2
CASRQPMNTEAFF	TGTGCCAGCAGACAGCCTATGAACACTGAAGCTTTCTTT	.	.	TRBV6-6	TRBJ1-1
CASSIGQGPYEQYF	TGTGCCAGCAGCATAGGACAGGGGCCTTACGAGCAGTACTTC	.	TRBD1	TRBV9	TRBJ2-7
CASFPFRGTEAFF	TGTGCCAGTTTCCCTTTTAGGGGGACTGAAGCTTTCTTT	.	.	TRBV19	TRBJ1-1
CASSLLAGGINTGELFF	TGTGCCAGCAGTTTATTAGCGGGGGGGATTAACACCGGGGAGCTGTTTTTT	.	TRBD2	TRBV27	TRBJ2-2
CASSPTPTGGYNEQFF	TGTGCCAGCAGCCCCACACCGACAGGGGGCTACAATGAGCAGTTCTTC	few	TRBD1	TRBV28	TRBJ2-1
CASSIRGRQPQHF	TGTGCCAGTAGTATTAGGGGTCGGCAGCCCCAGCATTTT	.	.	TRBV19	TRBJ1-5
CASSPGQLEQFF	TGCGCCAGCAGCCCGGGACAGCTTGAGCAGTTCTTC	.	TRBD1	TRBV5-1	TRBJ2-1
CASSQETGFAQPQHF	TGTGCCAGCAGCCAAGAGACAGGGTTCGCTCAGCCCCAGCATTTT	once	TRBD1	TRBV3-1/TRBV3-2	TRBJ1-5
CAISTAWTGTNEKLFF	TGTGCCATCAGTACCGCTTGGACAGGTACCAATGAAAAACTGTTTTTT	.	TRBD1	TRBV10-3	TRBJ1-4
CASSLGGSGPPTDTQYF	TGTGCCAGCAGCTTAGGCGGGAGCGGGCCTCCCACAGATACGCAGTATTTT	.	TRBD2	TRBV11-3	TRBJ2-3
CASSLGTRAISGANVLTF	TGTGCCAGCAGTTTAGGTACTCGGGCCATATCTGGGGCCAACGTCCTGACTTTC	.	.	TRBV27	TRBJ2-6
CAWSQRSSGNTIYF	TGTGCCTGGAGTCAGCGTAGCTCTGGAAACACCATATATTTT	.	.	TRBV30	TRBJ1-3
CASSPPTSGKGIQYF	TGTGCCAGCTCACCACCTACTAGCGGGAAGGGCATTCAGTACTTC	.	TRBD2	TRBV18	TRBJ2-4
CASSPGIGVMNTEAFF	TGTGCCAGCTCTCCCGGGATAGGAGTCATGAACACTGAAGCTTTCTTT	.	.	TRBV18	TRBJ1-1
CASSLEDSVRVLWFEQYF	TGTGCCAGCAGCCTTGAGGACAGTGTACGGGTTTTGTGGTTCGAGCAGTACTTC	.	.	TRBV5-5	TRBJ2-7
CASSSPSTGSAETQYF	TGTGCCAGCAGTTCCCCCTCGACAGGGTCGGCGGAGACCCAGTACTTC	.	TRBD1	TRBV27	TRBJ2-5
CASSMGVGSWANTEAFF	TGTGCCAGTAGTATGGGAGTCGGTAGTTGGGCGAACACTGAAGCTTTCTTT	.	.	TRBV19	TRBJ1-1